Listed below are T cell receptor beta chains from one sample, sequenced in a study of human T cells and chemical hapten exposure. TCRdb fed the RACE reads into MiXCR, producing one record per CDR3 protein. Among under 200,000 distinct CDR3 sequences, more than 25% were seen once, and the ten largest hold roughly 3%. The source material was whole blood, sampled in connection with sensitization to the hapten diphenylcyclopropenone (DPC). Source of these receptors: a woman aged 25-40 years with alopecia areata. Some clones in this sample may be carry-over from other donors' samples. Each CDR3 is given with its conserved first and last residue. D genes are given only for firm matches. Part of the rows lack a size; the others show once, few, many or a class for expanded clones.

v_call,clone_size,d_call,j_call,cdr3_nt,cdr3_aa
TRBV5-1,few,TRBD2,TRBJ2-3,TGCGCCAGCAGCCCAGCGGCGGGAGGGGTCACAGATACGCAGTATTTT,CASSPAAGGVTDTQYF
TRBV7-2,-,-,TRBJ1-1,TGTGCCAGCAGCTTAGCCAGGCAGAGAAACACTGAAGCTTTCTTT,CASSLARQRNTEAFF
TRBV4-1,-,-,TRBJ1-1,TGCGCCAGCAGCCAAGTGCAGCTGGGAGTTTTGGCTTTCTTT,CASSQVQLGVLAFF
TRBV6-1,-,-,TRBJ2-1,TGTGCCAGCAGTCTGACATTGTACAATGAGCAGTTCTTC,CASSLTLYNEQFF
TRBV14,few,TRBD2,TRBJ2-1,TGTGCCAGCAGCCTCACTTTACTAGCGGGAGCGTACAATGAGCAGTTCTTC,CASSLTLLAGAYNEQFF
TRBV5-1,few,-,TRBJ2-2,TGCGCCAGCAGCTTGGATGGGCGGGGCACCGGGGAGCTGTTTTTT,CASSLDGRGTGELFF
TRBV25-1,-,-,TRBJ2-7,TGTGCCAGCAGTGGGGCCCGGATAGGGGGCGAGCAGTACTTC,CASSGARIGGEQYF
TRBV25-1,-,TRBD2,TRBJ2-1,TGTGCCAGCCTAGCGGGAGGCTACAATGAGCAGTTCTTC,CASLAGGYNEQFF
TRBV29-1,-,TRBD1,TRBJ2-7,TGCAGCATAACCTTTCGGACAGGGCGGAACTACGAGCAGTACTTC,CSITFRTGRNYEQYF
TRBV28,few,-,TRBJ2-7,TGTGCCAGCAGTTTAGTGTACGAGCAGTACTTC,CASSLVYEQYF
TRBV7-2,-,-,TRBJ2-2,TGTGCCAGCAGCTTAGGGCAGGTCACCGGGGAGCTGTTTTTT,CASSLGQVTGELFF
TRBV7-2,few,-,TRBJ2-3,TGTGCCAGCCGACTGAGGGTTGGCACAGATACGCAGTATTTT,CASRLRVGTDTQYF
TRBV28,-,-,TRBJ2-6,TGTGCCAGCAGGCCCCCCTCGGGGGCCAACGTCCTGACTTTC,CASRPPSGANVLTF
TRBV20-1,-,-,TRBJ2-7,TGCAGTGCTGCAGGCATGGTCGGGACGCGGGGTTCCGAGCAGTACTTC,CSAAGMVGTRGSEQYF
TRBV11-2,once,-,TRBJ1-4,TGTGCCAGCAGCTTTTCGGCAGGGGATGAAAAACTGTTTTTT,CASSFSAGDEKLFF
TRBV12-3/TRBV12-4,-,-,TRBJ2-3,TGTGCCAGCAGGAGGGGTGGGGGGCTGACTTATACGCAGTATTTT,CASRRGGGLTYTQYF
TRBV5-1,-,TRBD1,TRBJ1-3,TGCGCCAGCAGCCTACAGGGGGTTAGTGGAAACACCATATATTTT,CASSLQGVSGNTIYF
TRBV7-9,-,-,TRBJ2-7,TGTGCCAGCAGCTTTAGTCTATCCAGGGGCCAGTACTTC,CASSFSLSRGQYF
TRBV20-1,-,-,TRBJ1-2,TGCAGTGCTAGAGATCGAAGGCAGCTTGATGGCTACACCTTC,CSARDRRQLDGYTF
TRBV4-1,few,-,TRBJ2-2,TGCGCCAGCAGCCTCGCACGAACGGGGACCGGGGAGCTGTTTTTT,CASSLARTGTGELFF
TRBV27,-,TRBD2,TRBJ2-2,TGTGCCAGCAGTCCCCGACTAGCCTCGCCCGGGGAGCTGTTTTTT,CASSPRLASPGELFF
TRBV15,few,-,TRBJ2-7,TGTGCCACCAGCAGAGACAGGGGCCACTCCTACGAGCAGTACTTC,CATSRDRGHSYEQYF
TRBV10-3,-,TRBD1,TRBJ1-2,TGTGCCATCAGTGACCCGAGAGGGACAGACTTTAACTATGGCTACACCTTC,CAISDPRGTDFNYGYTF
TRBV10-3,-,-,TRBJ1-1,TGTGCCATCAGGTCTGGAGGTGGTGAAGCTTTCTTT,CAIRSGGGEAFF
TRBV20-1,many,-,TRBJ1-1,TGCAGTGCCGGGGGGGCTTTCTTT,CSAGGAFF
TRBV29-1,few,TRBD2,TRBJ2-7,TGCAGCGTTGCCCCGAAAGCGGGACCCACCTACGAGCAGTACTTC,CSVAPKAGPTYEQYF
TRBV20-1,many,TRBD1,TRBJ1-2,TGCAGTGCTAGATCGGGGGGGTGGCAGGGGGCCTTATTGACCTATGGCTACACCTTC,CSARSGGWQGALLTYGYTF
TRBV7-2,many,TRBD1,TRBJ2-4,TGTGCCAGCAGCTACAGGGGACAGAACATTCAGTACTTC,CASSYRGQNIQYF
TRBV20-1,-,-,TRBJ2-1,TGCAGTGCTAGCCCGTTTTCGAGCGGCTACAATGAGCAGTTCTTC,CSASPFSSGYNEQFF
TRBV9,-,-,TRBJ1-5,TGTGCCAGCAGCGTAGGGGCTAGCAATCAGCCCCAGCATTTT,CASSVGASNQPQHF
TRBV29-1,-,-,TRBJ1-2,TGCAGCGTTGATCCAGGGGACTATGGCTACACCTTC,CSVDPGDYGYTF
TRBV6-2/TRBV6-3,-,-,TRBJ1-2,TGTGCCAGCAGTTCCGGACCCTATGGCTACACCTTC,CASSSGPYGYTF